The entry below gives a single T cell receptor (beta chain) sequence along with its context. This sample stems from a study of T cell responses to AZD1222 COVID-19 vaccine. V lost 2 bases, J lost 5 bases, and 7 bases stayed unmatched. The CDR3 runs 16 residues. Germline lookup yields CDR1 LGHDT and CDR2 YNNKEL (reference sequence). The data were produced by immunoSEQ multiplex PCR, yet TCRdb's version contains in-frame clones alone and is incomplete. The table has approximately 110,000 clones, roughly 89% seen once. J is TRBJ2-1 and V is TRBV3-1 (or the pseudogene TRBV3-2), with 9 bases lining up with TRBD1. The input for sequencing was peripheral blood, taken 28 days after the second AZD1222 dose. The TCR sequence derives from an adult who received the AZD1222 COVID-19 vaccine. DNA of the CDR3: TGTGCCAGCAGCCAATCCGGAGGACAGGGGCACAATGAGCAGTTCTTC. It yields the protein CASSQSGGQGHNEQFF.